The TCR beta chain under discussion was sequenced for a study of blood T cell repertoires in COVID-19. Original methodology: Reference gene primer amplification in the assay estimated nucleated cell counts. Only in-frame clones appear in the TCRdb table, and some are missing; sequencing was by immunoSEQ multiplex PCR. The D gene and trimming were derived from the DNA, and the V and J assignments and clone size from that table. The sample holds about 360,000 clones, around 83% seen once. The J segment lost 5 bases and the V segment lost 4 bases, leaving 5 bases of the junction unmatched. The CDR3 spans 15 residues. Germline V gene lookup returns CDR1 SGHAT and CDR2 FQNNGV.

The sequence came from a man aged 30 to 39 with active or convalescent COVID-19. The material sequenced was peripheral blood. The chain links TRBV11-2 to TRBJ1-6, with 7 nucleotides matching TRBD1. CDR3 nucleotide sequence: TGTGCCAGCAGCTCCCGACAGGGCGATAATTCACCCCTCCACTTT. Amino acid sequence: CASSSRQGDNSPLHF.